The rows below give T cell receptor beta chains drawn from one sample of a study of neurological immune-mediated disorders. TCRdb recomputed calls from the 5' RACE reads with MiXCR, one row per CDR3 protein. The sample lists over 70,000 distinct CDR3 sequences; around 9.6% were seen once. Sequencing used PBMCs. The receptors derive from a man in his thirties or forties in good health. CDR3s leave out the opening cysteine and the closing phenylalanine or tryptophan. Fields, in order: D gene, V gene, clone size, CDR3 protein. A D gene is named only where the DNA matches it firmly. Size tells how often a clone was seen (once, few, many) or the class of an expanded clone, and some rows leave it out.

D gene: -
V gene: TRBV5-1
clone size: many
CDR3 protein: ASSLMPRTTPSGANVLT

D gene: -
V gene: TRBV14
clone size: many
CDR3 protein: ASSQEVAGELF

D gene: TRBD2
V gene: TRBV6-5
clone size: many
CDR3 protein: ASRLAGGADTQY

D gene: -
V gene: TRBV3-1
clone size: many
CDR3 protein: ASSQGVAKADTQY

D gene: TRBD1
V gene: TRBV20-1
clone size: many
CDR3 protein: SAREMGQGQQPQH

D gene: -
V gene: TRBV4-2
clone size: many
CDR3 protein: ASSQEEGGNQPQH

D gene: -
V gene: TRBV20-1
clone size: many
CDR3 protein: SARVRGQAKETQY

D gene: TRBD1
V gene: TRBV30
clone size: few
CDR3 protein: AWGPGQGQDTQY

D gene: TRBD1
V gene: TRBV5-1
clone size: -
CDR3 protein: ASSLRKGDRIVAGELF

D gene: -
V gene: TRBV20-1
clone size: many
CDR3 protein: SAYRNYNEQF

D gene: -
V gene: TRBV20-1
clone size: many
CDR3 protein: SARDRERIYNEQF

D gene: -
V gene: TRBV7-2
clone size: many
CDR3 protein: ASSSGGGWTGELF

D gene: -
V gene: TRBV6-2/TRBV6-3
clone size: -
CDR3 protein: ATGRSVETQY

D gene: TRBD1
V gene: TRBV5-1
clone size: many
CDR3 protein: ASRPPGTGQETQY

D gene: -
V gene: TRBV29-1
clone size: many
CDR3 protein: SVGDAHQETQY

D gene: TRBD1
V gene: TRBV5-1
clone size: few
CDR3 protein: ASSLRQGVTQY

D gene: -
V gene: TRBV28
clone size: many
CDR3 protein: ASTKVQGSTGELF

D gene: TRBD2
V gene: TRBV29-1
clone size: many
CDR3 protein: SVENLAGVGDTQY

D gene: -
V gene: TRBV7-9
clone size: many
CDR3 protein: ASSLAGGNYGYT

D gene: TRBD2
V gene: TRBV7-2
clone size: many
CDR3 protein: ASSPGLAGAGSYNEQF

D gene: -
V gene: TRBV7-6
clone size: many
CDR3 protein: ASSLEPTRGYEQY

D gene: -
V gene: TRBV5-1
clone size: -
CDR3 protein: ASSAGGEYNSPLH

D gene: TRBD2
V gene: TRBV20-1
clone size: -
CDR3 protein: SAVLAGGLQETQY

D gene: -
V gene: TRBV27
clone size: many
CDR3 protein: ASSGSDQPQH

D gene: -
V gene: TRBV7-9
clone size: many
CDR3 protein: ASSYPGHSSSGANVLT

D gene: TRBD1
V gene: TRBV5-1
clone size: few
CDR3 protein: ASSPDRESLDIQY

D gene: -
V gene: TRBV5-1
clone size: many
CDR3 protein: ASSLGATDTQY

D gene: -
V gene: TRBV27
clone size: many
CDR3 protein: ASSLSRNTGELF

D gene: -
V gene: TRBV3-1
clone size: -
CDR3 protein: ASSQDGRLGEKLL

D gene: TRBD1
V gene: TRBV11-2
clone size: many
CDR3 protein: ASSTRQGAETQY

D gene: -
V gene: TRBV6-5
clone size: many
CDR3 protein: ASSYRDVGYGYT

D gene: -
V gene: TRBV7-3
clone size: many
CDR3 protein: ASSLSSWGFGELF

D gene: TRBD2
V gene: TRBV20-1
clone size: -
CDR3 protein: SGTSGRAAKETQY

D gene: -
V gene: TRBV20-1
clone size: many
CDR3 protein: SARDKKVLMNTEAF

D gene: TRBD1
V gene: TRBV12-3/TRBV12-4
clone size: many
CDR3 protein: ASSYTGGGEQY

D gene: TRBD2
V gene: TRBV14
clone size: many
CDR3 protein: ASSPFRASGMTEQF

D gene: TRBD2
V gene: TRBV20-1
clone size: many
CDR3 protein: SAPNTGLAGGHSYEQY

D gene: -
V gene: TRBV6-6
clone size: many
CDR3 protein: ASLAQIQKNTEAF

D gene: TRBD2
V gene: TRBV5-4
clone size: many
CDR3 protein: ASSYGTSIAEQF

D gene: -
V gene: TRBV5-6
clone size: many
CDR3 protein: ASSFYRTDTYEQY